Here is one T cell receptor (beta chain) with its context. A quantity of roughly 0.5 to 1 ug RNA underwent reverse transcription using random hexamers. TCRdb passed the immunoSEQ multiplex PCR reads through MiXCR, listing each CDR3 protein once. The table shows over 70,000 distinct CDR3 sequences, with approximately 96% occurring only once. This record comes from a study of CD8 T cells in Susac syndrome. This CDR3 has 13 residues. Unmatched junction bases numbered 8, after V lost 3 bases and J lost 9 bases. Per the germline V gene, CDR1 is DFQATT and CDR2 is SNEGSKA (reference sequence). The chain carries TRBV20-1 and TRBJ2-1; 7 bases line up with TRBD2. This TCR was sampled from a human donor with Susac syndrome. The sample consisted of CD8+ T cells from PBMCs. For the CDR3, the DNA is TGCAGTGCTAGCCGGGGGGAGGACGGTGAGCAGTTCTTC. Its translation: CSASRGEDGEQFF.